The clone carrying this T cell receptor (beta chain) is a singleton in its sample. What it binds is not known. This sample is part of a study of a mutant IDH1 vaccine in newly diagnosed glioma. Overall study context: Of the patients given treatment, about 62% were male and about 38% were female, and a mean age of about 40 years was recorded. Patients' prior therapy spanned radiotherapy, temozolomide, or both; most underwent both.

Germline CDR1 and CDR2: MGHRA and YSYEKL. The V gene lost 1 base and the J gene lost 0 bases, with 7 bases spanning the gap. The CDR3 runs 15 residues. Repertoires were generated with immunoSEQ multiplex PCR, while TCRdb's copy carries only in-frame clones and drops some. The sample lists 55,000 to 65,000 clones, roughly 80% occurring once. Time point of the sample: week 35, safety follow-up. What each vaccine dose contained was 300 ug of mutant IDH1 20-mer peptide, accompanied by topical imiquimod. The sequencing here drew on PBMCs, taken from a glioma patient whose treatment included an IDH1 peptide vaccine. The origin of this receptor is a young man with glioma. The chain carries TRBV4-1 and TRBJ2-1; D is unresolved. The CDR3 nucleotides are TGCGCCAGCAGCCAAGGCCCTAGCTCCTACAATGAGCAGTTCTTC. It is translated as CASSQGPSSYNEQFF.